These 3 T cell receptor beta chains came from one sample sequenced in a study of cytomegalovirus exposure and HLA in healthy donors. Both 60 Vbeta primers and 13 Jbeta primers went into the PCR. Some clones are missing from TCRdb's copy, which holds only in-frame ones; the method was immunoSEQ multiplex PCR. The sample yields over 100,000 clones, just under 80% seen once. The material sequenced was PBMCs. The source of these receptors is a male donor in good health and CMV-seronegative.

V and J are TRBV6-4 and TRBJ1-5, with 8 bases aligning to TRBD1. The CDR3 loop spans 12 amino acids. Trimming removed 10 bases from V and 7 bases from J; junction bases left unmatched: 6. Per the germline V gene, CDR1 is MRHNA and CDR2 is SNTAGT. The CDR3: CANPTGEQPQHF. In nucleotides, the CDR3 is TGTGCCAATCCGACAGGGGAACAGCCCCAGCATTTT.

The V and J genes are TRBV6-1 and TRBJ2-7; maybe TRBD2 (5 bases). In germline, CDR1 is MNHNS, CDR2 SASEGT. V lost 5 bases and J 5 bases, leaving 16 bases between the germline ends. The CDR3 sequence is 14 residues long. The CDR3 DNA reads TGTGCCAGCAGTAAAGGGTCACTGCGGGACGAGCAGTACTTC. Translated, it gives CASSKGSLRDEQYF.

This clone was found a few times. This chain joins TRBV5-5 and TRBJ1-1; weak D call: TRBD1 (6 bases). V lost 3 bases and J lost 1, with 10 bases in between. Germline V CDR1 and CDR2: SGHKS, YYEKEE (reference sequence). CDR3 length: 14 amino acids. The CDR3 spells CASSSLDRNTEAFF. The CDR3 DNA reads TGTGCCAGCAGCTCCCTGGACAGGAACACTGAAGCTTTCTTT.